A selection of T cell receptor beta chains follows, all from one sample in a study of beta chain features in type 1 diabetes. Sequencing used immunoSEQ multiplex PCR; TCRdb keeps in-frame clones, though not all of them. There are about 400,000 clones in the sample; roughly 12% occur only once, and about 0.017% lies in the top ten. The sequenced sample was naive CD4+ T cells from blood. These receptors came from a man between 18 and 35 years old in good health. Each CDR3 is given without its conserved first and last residue.

V: TRBV5-4; J: TRBJ1-2; CDR3: ASSGGSGGQRYGYT
V: TRBV6-5; J: TRBJ1-1; CDR3: ASSRGQHMNTEAF
V: TRBV28; J: TRBJ2-4; CDR3: ASNQGFRRNIQY
V: TRBV4-2; J: TRBJ2-3; CDR3: ASSPQPGVLGTQY
V: TRBV7-2; J: TRBJ1-4; CDR3: ASSLAWDAGRLF
V: TRBV4-2; J: TRBJ2-1; CDR3: ASSPVGLAEYNEQF
V: TRBV5-1; J: TRBJ2-1; CDR3: ASSWPRVGSVSSYNEQF
V: TRBV19; J: TRBJ1-2; CDR3: ASTTGNYGYT
V: TRBV7-2; J: TRBJ1-5; CDR3: ASSSPGQGNQPQH
V: TRBV5-1; J: TRBJ2-5; CDR3: ASSSQETQY
V: TRBV20-1; J: TRBJ2-7; CDR3: SARPAYEQY
V: TRBV25-1; J: TRBJ2-1; CDR3: ASSGGLRNNEQF
V: TRBV4-3; J: TRBJ1-6; CDR3: ASSQKDRDNSPLH
V: TRBV6-1; J: TRBJ1-2; CDR3: ASNRVQLYGYT
V: TRBV18; J: TRBJ2-5; CDR3: ASSPRPQETQY
V: TRBV9; J: TRBJ1-1; CDR3: ASSVGSPNVNTEAF
V: TRBV19; J: TRBJ1-2; CDR3: ASMRRQGSYGYT
V: TRBV14; J: TRBJ2-7; CDR3: ASSQTGQRAYEQY
V: TRBV7-8; J: TRBJ2-1; CDR3: ASSSAGLELGEQF
V: TRBV4-3; J: TRBJ1-4; CDR3: ASSQDGAGTTNEKLF
V: TRBV27; J: TRBJ1-2; CDR3: ASSLGQGRSYT
V: TRBV27; J: TRBJ1-2; CDR3: ASGDMWGYT
V: TRBV7-2; J: TRBJ2-5; CDR3: ASSPRERVFGQETQY
V: TRBV7-3; J: TRBJ2-2; CDR3: ASSVGQGSGELF
V: TRBV18; J: TRBJ2-7; CDR3: ASSPVGQNYEQY
V: TRBV30; J: TRBJ2-5; CDR3: AWSVPRTGGGETQY
V: TRBV18; J: TRBJ1-1; CDR3: ASSPFGGAANTEAF
V: TRBV30; J: TRBJ2-7; CDR3: AWSHTTGPYEQY
V: TRBV27; J: TRBJ2-7; CDR3: ASSHHPGQGHYEQY
V: TRBV5-1; J: TRBJ2-6; CDR3: ASSPRNSGFSGANVLT
V: TRBV9; J: TRBJ1-1; CDR3: ASSVVAANTEAF
V: TRBV29-1; J: TRBJ2-7; CDR3: SVDSGNEQY
V: TRBV30; J: TRBJ2-1; CDR3: AWSGTGGILLQF
V: TRBV18; J: TRBJ2-7; CDR3: ASSSGTGDSYEQY
V: TRBV5-1; J: TRBJ1-3; CDR3: ASSLVAGVGNTIY
V: TRBV4-3; J: TRBJ1-2; CDR3: ASSDWAYGYT
V: TRBV5-1; J: TRBJ1-1; CDR3: ASSPPGQGNTEAF
V: TRBV2; J: TRBJ1-1; CDR3: ASGGQLNTEAF
V: TRBV7-3; J: TRBJ2-2; CDR3: ASSLRIQGTGELF
V: TRBV2; J: TRBJ2-5; CDR3: ASSTQGPGRETQY
V: TRBV11-2; J: TRBJ2-3; CDR3: ASSPMATTSTDTQY
V: TRBV11-2; J: TRBJ2-4; CDR3: ASSLARAGNIQY
V: TRBV11-2; J: TRBJ2-2; CDR3: ASSPTRAGELF
V: TRBV30; J: TRBJ2-1; CDR3: AWTRLAGFNEQF
V: TRBV30; J: TRBJ2-1; CDR3: AWSTTTPGSYNEQF
V: TRBV2; J: TRBJ1-2; CDR3: ASRVPGGDDGYT
V: TRBV10-3; J: TRBJ1-2; CDR3: AISGLTGIHYT
V: TRBV28; J: TRBJ2-7; CDR3: ASRNSGSKYEQY
V: TRBV4-2; J: TRBJ1-1; CDR3: ASSQDRSWSEAF